This TCR beta chain was observed in a study of blood T cell repertoires in COVID-19. Study summary: COVID-19 samples from acute and convalescent phases originated in the United States, Italy and Spain. PBMCs, B-cell-depleted T cells, or T cells provided the cDNA or gDNA that made up the material.

Authors' data handling: Estimation of nucleated cell counts was performed using reference gene primer amplification. TCRdb's copy holds only in-frame clones and misses some; the assay was immunoSEQ multiplex PCR. V and J calls and clone size come straight from that table; D and trimming were deduced from the DNA. Seen here are approximately 50,000 clones, about 90% observed once, and the top ten hold under 7.5%. Source material: peripheral blood. The TCR comes from a man in his forties or fifties with active COVID-19.

The CDR3 is CASSYYPGVEQYF. DNA for the CDR3: TGTGCCAGCAGTTATTACCCAGGGGTCGAGCAGTACTTC. The rearrangement uses TRBV6-2 or TRBV6-3 and TRBJ2-7, with D maybe TRBD1 (6 bases). V was shortened by 3 bases and J by 6 bases, with 12 bases between the two germline ends. CDR3 length equals 13 residues. From germline, CDR1 is MNHEY and CDR2 SVGEGT.